This is a list of T cell receptor beta chains from one sample in a study of memory CD4+ T cells and cytomegalovirus serostatus. Libraries were prepared by immunoSEQ multiplex PCR; TCRdb keeps only in-frame clonotypes and omits some of them. The data show 55,000 or so clones, around four fifths seen once. The specimen was memory CD4+ T cells from blood. The receptors originated from an adult in good health and CMV-seropositive. The CDR3 runs from the conserved cysteine through the conserved F or W. The D gene is left open where the match is weak. Rows give clone size only sometimes, using once, few, many, or a class for an expanded clone.

d_gene	v_gene	abundance	j_gene	CDR3aa	CDR3nt
TRBD1	TRBV5-8	NA	TRBJ1-1	CASRGQGRMAEAFF	TGTGCCAGCAGGGGACAGGGGAGAATGGCTGAAGCTTTCTTT
NA	TRBV5-1	NA	TRBJ1-1	CASSPIRLGTEAFF	TGCGCCAGCAGCCCCATCCGACTAGGTACTGAAGCTTTCTTT
NA	TRBV27	once	TRBJ1-3	CASSPERGNTIYF	TGTGCCAGCAGTCCCGAACGGGGGAACACCATATATTTT
TRBD2	TRBV11-2	NA	TRBJ2-7	CASSPMGSTSGRPYEQYF	TGTGCCAGCAGCCCGATGGGGTCTACTAGCGGGAGACCGTACGAGCAGTACTTC
NA	TRBV2	NA	TRBJ1-2	CASRRDGSNYGYTF	TGTGCCAGCAGGAGGGACGGATCTAACTATGGCTACACCTTC
TRBD2	TRBV4-3	NA	TRBJ2-7	CASSHSLAGGPSEQYF	TGCGCCAGCAGCCATTCCCTAGCGGGAGGGCCGTCCGAGCAGTACTTC
TRBD1	TRBV25-1	NA	TRBJ2-7	CASSERIPRTGGSNEQYF	TGTGCCAGCAGTGAGCGTATCCCTCGGACAGGGGGGTCGAACGAGCAGTACTTC
TRBD1	TRBV2	NA	TRBJ1-2	CASSQGAQGYTF	TGTGCCAGCAGTCAGGGGGCGCAAGGCTACACCTTC
TRBD1	TRBV11-2	NA	TRBJ1-2	CASSFSGTGGVYTF	TGTGCCAGCAGCTTTTCCGGGACAGGGGGCGTCTACACCTTC
NA	TRBV9	NA	TRBJ2-3	CASTVGPSTDTQYF	TGTGCCAGCACCGTAGGACCCTCCACAGATACGCAGTATTTT
NA	TRBV30	NA	TRBJ1-2	CAWRTLGGGYTF	TGTGCCTGGAGAACTCTAGGGGGGGGCTACACCTTC
NA	TRBV7-9	NA	TRBJ2-5	CASSTGTPGEAQYF	TGTGCCAGCAGCACAGGGACCCCCGGGGAGGCCCAGTACTTC
NA	TRBV7-2	once	TRBJ2-7	CASSLGRTTYEQYF	TGTGCCAGCAGCTTAGGCCGGACGACCTACGAGCAGTACTTC
TRBD1	TRBV9	NA	TRBJ1-2	CASSVLSGGSNYGYTF	TGTGCCAGCAGCGTTCTATCAGGGGGCAGTAACTATGGCTACACCTTC
NA	TRBV2	NA	TRBJ2-2	CASRAPSRGELFF	TGTGCCAGCAGGGCCCCGAGCCGCGGGGAGCTGTTTTTT
TRBD1	TRBV20-1	NA	TRBJ1-4	CSAGTGKLFF	TGCAGTGCTGGGACAGGGAAACTGTTTTTT
TRBD1	TRBV11-1	NA	TRBJ2-1	CASSLEAWFGQGNEQFF	TGTGCCAGCAGCTTAGAAGCCTGGTTTGGACAGGGGAATGAGCAGTTCTTC
TRBD2	TRBV18	NA	TRBJ2-5	CASSPSLGLAGRETQYF	TGTGCCAGCTCCCCCTCCTTGGGACTAGCGGGAAGAGAGACCCAGTACTTC
TRBD2	TRBV28	NA	TRBJ2-7	CASRGTSGIHEQYF	TGTGCCAGCAGGGGGACTAGCGGGATCCACGAGCAGTACTTC
NA	TRBV5-1	NA	TRBJ1-2	CASSKDSLGGYTF	TGCGCCAGCAGCAAGGACAGTCTCGGTGGCTACACCTTC
TRBD2	TRBV28	NA	TRBJ2-1	CASSLRLAGNEQFF	TGTGCCAGCAGTTTAAGACTAGCGGGCAATGAGCAGTTCTTC
TRBD1	TRBV2	once	TRBJ1-3	CASSSGQWSSGNTIYF	TGTGCCAGCAGCTCGGGACAGTGGAGCTCTGGAAACACCATATATTTT
TRBD2	TRBV4-2	NA	TRBJ2-7	CASSKTSGGESYEQYF	TGTGCCAGCAGCAAAACTAGCGGGGGCGAGTCCTACGAGCAGTACTTC
NA	TRBV5-6	NA	TRBJ2-1	CASSQRGGGSYNEQFF	TGTGCCAGCAGCCAGAGGGGGGGAGGGTCCTACAATGAGCAGTTCTTC